This T cell receptor (beta chain) was identified during a study of vaccination effects on CD4 cells after COVID-19. General study findings and limits: At late timepoints after vaccination, vaccine- and infection-induced clones shrank markedly. Cross-reaction with common cold coronaviruses was seen in only 1 of 255 vaccine-induced clones from healthy vaccinees. Convalescent patients were scarce, and early post-infection timepoints were absent.

Viral peptide pool expansion of antigen-specific CD4+ T cells preceded sequencing in the ViraFEST assay. Following an approximately eleven-day culture, CD4+ T cells were purified. Sequencing was performed with immunoSEQ multiplex PCR; in TCRdb, only in-frame clones are kept and a portion is missing. The sample records about 11,000 clones, roughly 74% being singletons. Notes on this clone: The antigen is not known.

Deletions cut 0 bases from V and 0 bases from J, with 7 bases between. This CDR3 contains 15 residues. The germline CDR1 and CDR2 sequences are LGHNA and YNFKEQ. The chain carries TRBV4-2 and TRBJ2-3; possibly TRBD2 for D (5 bases). Sequencing used CD4+ T cells from PBMCs cultured with HCoV-229E spike peptides, obtained before COVID-19 vaccination. This receptor was obtained from a human donor who received a COVID-19 vaccine. The CDR3 sequence: CASSQEPGSTDTQYF. The CDR3 DNA sequence: TGTGCCAGCAGCCAAGAACCGGGGAGCACAGATACGCAGTATTTT.